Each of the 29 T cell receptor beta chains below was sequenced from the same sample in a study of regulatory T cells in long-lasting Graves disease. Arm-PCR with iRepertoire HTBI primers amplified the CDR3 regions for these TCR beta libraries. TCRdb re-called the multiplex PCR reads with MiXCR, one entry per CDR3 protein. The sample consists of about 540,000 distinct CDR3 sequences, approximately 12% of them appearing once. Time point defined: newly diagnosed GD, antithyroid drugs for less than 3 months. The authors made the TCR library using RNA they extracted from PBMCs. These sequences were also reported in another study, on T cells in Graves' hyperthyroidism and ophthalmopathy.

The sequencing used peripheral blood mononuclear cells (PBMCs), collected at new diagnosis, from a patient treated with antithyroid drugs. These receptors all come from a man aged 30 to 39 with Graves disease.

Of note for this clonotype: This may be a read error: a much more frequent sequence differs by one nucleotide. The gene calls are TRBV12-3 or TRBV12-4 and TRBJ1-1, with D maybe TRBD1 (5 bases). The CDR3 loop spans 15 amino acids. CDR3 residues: CASRPQGRVNTEASF. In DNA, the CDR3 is TGTGCCAGCAGACCCCAGGGCAGGGTGAACACTGAAGCTTCCTTT.

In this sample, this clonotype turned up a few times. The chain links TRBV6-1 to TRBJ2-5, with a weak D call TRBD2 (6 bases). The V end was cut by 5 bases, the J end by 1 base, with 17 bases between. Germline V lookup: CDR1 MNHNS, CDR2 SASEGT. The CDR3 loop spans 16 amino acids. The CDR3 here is CASSKSPLGGQETQYF. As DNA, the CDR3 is TGTGCCAGCAGTAAATCCCCTCTGGGAGGCCAAGAGACCCAGTACTTC.

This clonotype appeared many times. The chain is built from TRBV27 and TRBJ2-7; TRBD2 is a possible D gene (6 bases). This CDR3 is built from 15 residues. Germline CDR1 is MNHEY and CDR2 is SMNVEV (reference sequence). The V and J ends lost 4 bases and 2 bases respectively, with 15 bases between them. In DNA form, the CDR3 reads TGTGCCAGCAGTTCCCTCCGGGGGAGTACCTACGAGCAGTACTTC. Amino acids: CASSSLRGSTYEQYF.

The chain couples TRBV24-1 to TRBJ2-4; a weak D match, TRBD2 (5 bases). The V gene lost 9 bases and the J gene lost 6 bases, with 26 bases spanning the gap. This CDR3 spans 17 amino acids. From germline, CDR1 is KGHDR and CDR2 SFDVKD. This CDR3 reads CATPVTRAVPEGNIQYF. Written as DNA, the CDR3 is TGTGCCACCCCAGTAACGAGGGCAGTCCCCGAGGGAAACATTCAGTACTTC.

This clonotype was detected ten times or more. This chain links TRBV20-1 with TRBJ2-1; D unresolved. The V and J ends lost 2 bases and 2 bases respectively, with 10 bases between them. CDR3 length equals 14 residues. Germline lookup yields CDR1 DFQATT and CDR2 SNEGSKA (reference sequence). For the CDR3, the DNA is TGCAGTGCTAGACCGGTGGGGACCTACAATGAGCAGTTCTTC. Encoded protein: CSARPVGTYNEQFF.

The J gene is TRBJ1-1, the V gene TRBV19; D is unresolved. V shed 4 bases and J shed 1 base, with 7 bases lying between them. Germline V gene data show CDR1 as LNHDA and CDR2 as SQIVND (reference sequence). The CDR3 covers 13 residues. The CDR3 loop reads CASSTWANTEAFF. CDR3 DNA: TGTGCCAGTAGTACCTGGGCGAACACTGAAGCTTTCTTT.

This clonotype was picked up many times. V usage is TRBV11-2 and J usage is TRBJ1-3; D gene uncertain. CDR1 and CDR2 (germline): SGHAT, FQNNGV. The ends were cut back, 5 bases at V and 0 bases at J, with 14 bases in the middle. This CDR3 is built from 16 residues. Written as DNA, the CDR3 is TGTGCCAGCAGCGACATATGGGGTCCCTCTGGAAACACCATATATTTT. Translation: CASSDIWGPSGNTIYF.

The CDR3 protein is CASAPQLWDTEAFF. DNA of the CDR3: TGTGCTAGTGCTCCTCAGCTGTGGGACACTGAAGCTTTCTTT. The chain uses TRBV12-5 and TRBJ1-1; D is uncertain. Per germline, CDR1 LGHNT and CDR2 FRNRAP. V shed 7 bases and J shed 3 bases, with 15 bases lying between them. The CDR3 spans 14 residues.

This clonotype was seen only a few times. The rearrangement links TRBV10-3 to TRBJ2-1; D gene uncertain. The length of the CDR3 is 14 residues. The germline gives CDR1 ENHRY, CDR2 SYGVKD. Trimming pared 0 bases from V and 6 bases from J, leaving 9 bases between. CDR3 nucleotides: TGTGCCATCAGTGAGTCGGTACCCCTCAATGAGCAGTTCTTC. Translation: CAISESVPLNEQFF.

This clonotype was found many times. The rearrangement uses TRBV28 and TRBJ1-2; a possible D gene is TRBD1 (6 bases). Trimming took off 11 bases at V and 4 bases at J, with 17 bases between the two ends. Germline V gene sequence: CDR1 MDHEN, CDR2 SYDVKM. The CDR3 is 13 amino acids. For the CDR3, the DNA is TGTGCCTCTGGGGGAGGGGGGCCCTATGGCTACACCTTC. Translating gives CASGGGGPYGYTF.

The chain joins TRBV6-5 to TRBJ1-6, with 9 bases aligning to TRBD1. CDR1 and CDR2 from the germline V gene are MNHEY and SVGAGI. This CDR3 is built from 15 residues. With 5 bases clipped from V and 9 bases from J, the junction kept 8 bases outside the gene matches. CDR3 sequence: CASSHLGQGRSPLHF. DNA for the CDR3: TGTGCCAGCAGTCACTTGGGACAGGGCCGTTCACCCCTCCACTTT.

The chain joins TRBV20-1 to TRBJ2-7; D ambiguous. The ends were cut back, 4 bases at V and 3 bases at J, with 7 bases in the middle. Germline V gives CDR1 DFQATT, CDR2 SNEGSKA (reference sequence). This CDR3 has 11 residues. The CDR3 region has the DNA TGCAGTGCTACCCAGGACTACGAGCAGTACTTC. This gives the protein CSATQDYEQYF.

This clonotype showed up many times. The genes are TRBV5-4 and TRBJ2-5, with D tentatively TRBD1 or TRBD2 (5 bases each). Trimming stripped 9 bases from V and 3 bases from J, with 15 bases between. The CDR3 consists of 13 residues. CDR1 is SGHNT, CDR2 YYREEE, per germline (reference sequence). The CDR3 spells CATQEGTEETQYF. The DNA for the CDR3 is TGTGCCACCCAGGAAGGGACGGAAGAGACCCAGTACTTC.

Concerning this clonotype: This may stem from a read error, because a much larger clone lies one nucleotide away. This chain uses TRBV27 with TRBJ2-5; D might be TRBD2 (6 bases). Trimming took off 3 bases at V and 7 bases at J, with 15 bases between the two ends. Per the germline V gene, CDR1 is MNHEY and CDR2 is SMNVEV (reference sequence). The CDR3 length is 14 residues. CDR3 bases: TGTGCCAGCAGTTTCGGGCCAGCCGGGGGGACCCAGTACTTC. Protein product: CASSFGPAGGTQYF.

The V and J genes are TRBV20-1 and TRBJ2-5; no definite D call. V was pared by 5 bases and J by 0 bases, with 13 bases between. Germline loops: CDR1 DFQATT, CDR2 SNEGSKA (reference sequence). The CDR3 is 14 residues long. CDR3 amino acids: CSASNFLYQETQYF. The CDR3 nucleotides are TGCAGTGCTTCTAATTTCCTGTACCAAGAGACCCAGTACTTC.

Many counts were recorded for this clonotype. The CDR3 loop reads CSVVRPPEAFF. CDR3 coding DNA: TGCAGCGTTGTTAGACCGCCGGAAGCTTTCTTT. The V call is TRBV29-1, the J call TRBJ1-1; D remains unclear. V was shortened by 4 bases and J by 8 bases, with 11 bases between the two germline ends. In germline, CDR1 is SQVTM, CDR2 ANQGSEA. CDR3 length: 11 residues.

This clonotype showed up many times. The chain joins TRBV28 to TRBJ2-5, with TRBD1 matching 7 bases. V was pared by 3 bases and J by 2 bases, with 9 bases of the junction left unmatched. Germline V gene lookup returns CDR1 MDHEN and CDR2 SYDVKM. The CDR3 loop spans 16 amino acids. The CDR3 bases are TGTGCCAGCAGTTTTCCCTCCGGGACAGAACAAGAGACCCAGTACTTC. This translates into CASSFPSGTEQETQYF. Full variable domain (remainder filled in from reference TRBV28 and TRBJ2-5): DVKVTQSSRYLVKRTGEKVFLECVQDMDHENMFWYRQDPGLGLRLIYFSYDVKMKEKGDIPEGYSVSREKKERFSLILESASTNQTSMYLCASSFPSGTEQETQYFGPGTRLLVL.

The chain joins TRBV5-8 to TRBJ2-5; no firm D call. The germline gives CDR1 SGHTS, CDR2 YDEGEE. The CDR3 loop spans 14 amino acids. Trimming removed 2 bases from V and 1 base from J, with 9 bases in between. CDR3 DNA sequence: TGTGCCAGCAGCTTACGTGGGGTCCAAGAGACCCAGTACTTC. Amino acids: CASSLRGVQETQYF.

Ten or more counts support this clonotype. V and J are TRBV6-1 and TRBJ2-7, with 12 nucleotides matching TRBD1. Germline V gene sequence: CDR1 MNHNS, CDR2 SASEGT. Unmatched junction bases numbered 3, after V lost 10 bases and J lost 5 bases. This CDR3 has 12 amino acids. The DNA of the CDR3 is TGTGCCACCGGGGACAGGGGGCACGAGCAGTACTTC. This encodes CATGDRGHEQYF.

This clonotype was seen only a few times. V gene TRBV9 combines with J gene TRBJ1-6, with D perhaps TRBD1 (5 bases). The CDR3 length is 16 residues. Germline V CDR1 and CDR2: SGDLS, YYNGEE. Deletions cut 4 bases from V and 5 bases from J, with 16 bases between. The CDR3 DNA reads TGTGCCAGCAGCACCAGCTTGGGGGGTAATAATTCACCCCTCCACTTT. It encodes CASSTSLGGNNSPLHF.

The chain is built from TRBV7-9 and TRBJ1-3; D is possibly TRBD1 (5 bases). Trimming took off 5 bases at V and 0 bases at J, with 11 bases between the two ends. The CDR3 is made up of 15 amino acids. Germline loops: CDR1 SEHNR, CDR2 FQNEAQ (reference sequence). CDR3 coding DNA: TGTGCCAGCAGCCCGGGACTCAGCTCTGGAAACACCATATATTTT. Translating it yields CASSPGLSSGNTIYF.

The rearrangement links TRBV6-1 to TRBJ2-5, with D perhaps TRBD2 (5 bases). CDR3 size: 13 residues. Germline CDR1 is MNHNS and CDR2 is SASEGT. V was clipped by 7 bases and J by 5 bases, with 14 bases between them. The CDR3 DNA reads TGTGCCAGCATGAGGGAGACATGGGAGACCCAGTACTTC. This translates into CASMRETWETQYF.

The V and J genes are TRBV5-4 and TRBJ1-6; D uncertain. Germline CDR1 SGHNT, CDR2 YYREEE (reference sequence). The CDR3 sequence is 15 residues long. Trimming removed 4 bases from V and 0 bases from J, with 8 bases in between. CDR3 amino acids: CASSPGDSYNSPLHF. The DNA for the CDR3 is TGTGCCAGCAGCCCCGGGGACTCCTATAATTCACCCCTCCACTTT.

CDR3 bases: TGTGCCAGCAGTGTCTTAGGGACTAGCTACGAGCAGTACTTC. Translation gives CASSVLGTSYEQYF. The chain employs TRBV25-1 and TRBJ2-7; 8 nucleotides agree with TRBD2. CDR3 length equals 14 residues. The ends lost 4 bases at V and 3 bases at J; junction bases unmatched: 5. Germline assignment: CDR1 MGHDK and CDR2 SYGVNS.

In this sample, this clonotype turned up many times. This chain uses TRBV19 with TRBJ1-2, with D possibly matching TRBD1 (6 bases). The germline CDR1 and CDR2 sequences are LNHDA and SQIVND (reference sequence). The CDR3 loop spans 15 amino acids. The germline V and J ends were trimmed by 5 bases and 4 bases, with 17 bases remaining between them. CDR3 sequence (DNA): TGTGCCAGTAGTTCCACAGGGCAAGGGGCCTATGGCTACACCTTC. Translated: CASSSTGQGAYGYTF.

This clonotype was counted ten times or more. This chain's CDR3 is CASSLRGPQGYEQYF. In nucleotides, the CDR3 is TGTGCCAGCAGCTTAAGAGGGCCGCAGGGGTACGAGCAGTACTTC. The chain carries TRBV7-9 and TRBJ2-7; perhaps TRBD1 as D (6 bases). The CDR3 sequence is 15 residues long. Per germline, CDR1 SEHNR and CDR2 FQNEAQ (reference sequence). Trimming removed 2 bases at V and 4 bases at J, with 15 bases between.

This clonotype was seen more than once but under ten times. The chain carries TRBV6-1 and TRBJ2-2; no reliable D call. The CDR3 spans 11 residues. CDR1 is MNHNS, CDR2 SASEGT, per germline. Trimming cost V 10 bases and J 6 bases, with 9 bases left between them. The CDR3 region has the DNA TGTGCCATCTCTCGACCCGGGGAGCTGTTTTTT. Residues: CAISRPGELFF.

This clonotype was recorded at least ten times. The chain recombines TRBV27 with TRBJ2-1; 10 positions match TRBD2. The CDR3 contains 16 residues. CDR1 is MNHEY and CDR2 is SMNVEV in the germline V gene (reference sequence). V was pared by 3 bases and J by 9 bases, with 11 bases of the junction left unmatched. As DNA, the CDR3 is TGTGCCAGCAGTTTTCGGGTAGCGGGAGGAAAAGGTGAGCAGTTCTTC. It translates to CASSFRVAGGKGEQFF.

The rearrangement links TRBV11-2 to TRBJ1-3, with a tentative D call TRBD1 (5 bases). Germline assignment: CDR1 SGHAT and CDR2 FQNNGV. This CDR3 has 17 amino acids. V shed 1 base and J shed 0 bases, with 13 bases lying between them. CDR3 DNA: TGTGCCAGCAGCTTAGTACCGGGACCGAGCTCTGGAAACACCATATATTTT. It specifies CASSLVPGPSSGNTIYF.